Listed below are T cell receptor beta chains from one sample, sequenced in a study of blood T cell repertoires in COVID-19. Clones were read by immunoSEQ multiplex PCR, and TCRdb kept only the in-frame ones, dropping some. The sample has about 440,000 clones; approximately 88% are singletons. The sequenced material came from peripheral blood. The receptors were sampled from a woman aged 45 to 65 with COVID-19, enrolled during active disease. Both conserved end residues are part of each CDR3. D genes are given only for firm matches. Only part of the rows carry a size: once, few, many, or a class if the clone is expanded.

d_call,clone_size,j_call,v_call,cdr3_aa,cdr3_nt
NA,NA,TRBJ1-5,TRBV2,CASSEGEGFVQPQHF,TGTGCCAGCAGTGAAGGGGAGGGCTTTGTTCAGCCCCAGCATTTT
NA,NA,TRBJ2-1,TRBV7-9,CASSPRRGNSYNEQFF,TGTGCCAGCAGCCCCCGTCGGGGTAACTCCTACAATGAGCAGTTCTTC
TRBD1,NA,TRBJ1-2,TRBV7-2,CASSPGTGERGYTF,TGTGCCAGCAGCCCGGGGACAGGGGAACGCGGCTACACCTTC
NA,NA,TRBJ2-1,TRBV6-6,CASSYSPGKGNEQFF,TGTGCCAGCAGTTACTCCCCAGGGAAAGGTAATGAGCAGTTCTTC
NA,NA,TRBJ2-7,TRBV3-1/TRBV3-2,CASSQDRTQGFYEQYF,TGTGCCAGCAGCCAAGATAGGACACAGGGCTTCTACGAGCAGTACTTC
TRBD2,NA,TRBJ2-5,TRBV19,CASTAGGYQETQYF,TGTGCCAGTACCGCCGGGGGGTACCAAGAGACCCAGTACTTC
NA,NA,TRBJ2-7,TRBV30,CAWSPSWSSYEQYF,TGTGCCTGGAGTCCTTCTTGGAGTTCCTACGAGCAGTACTTC
NA,NA,TRBJ2-4,TRBV27,CASSSLAKNIQYF,TGTGCCAGCAGTTCCCTAGCCAAAAACATTCAGTACTTC
NA,once,TRBJ2-7,TRBV25-1,CASSESGLPSYEQYF,TGTGCCAGCAGTGAATCAGGGCTCCCCTCCTACGAGCAGTACTTC
NA,NA,TRBJ2-1,TRBV2,CASSPNLNEQFF,TGTGCCAGCAGTCCTAACCTCAATGAGCAGTTCTTC
TRBD1,NA,TRBJ1-2,TRBV27,CASSRDRGPDGYTF,TGTGCCAGCAGCCGGGACAGGGGGCCTGATGGCTACACCTTC
TRBD2,NA,TRBJ2-5,TRBV3-1/TRBV3-2,CASSHQTTSAPETQYF,TGTGCCAGCAGCCACCAGACGACTAGCGCCCCAGAGACCCAGTACTTC
NA,NA,TRBJ1-3,TRBV19,CASSTPWTGLEGNTIYF,TGTGCCAGTAGTACTCCTTGGACGGGACTCGAAGGAAACACCATATATTTT
NA,NA,TRBJ2-7,TRBV19,CASSIQTTYEQYF,TGTGCCAGTAGTATACAGACTACCTACGAGCAGTACTTC
NA,NA,TRBJ1-2,TRBV24-1,CATSGGTGGYTF,TGTGCCACCAGTGGAGGAACGGGTGGCTACACCTTC
NA,NA,TRBJ2-7,TRBV14,CASSPRPGHRAYEQYF,TGTGCCAGCAGCCCGCGACCGGGACATAGAGCCTACGAGCAGTACTTC
NA,once,TRBJ2-5,TRBV15,CATSREEGEETQYF,TGTGCCACCAGCAGAGAGGAAGGGGAAGAGACCCAGTACTTC
NA,once,TRBJ1-1,TRBV7-9,CASSLGVANTEAFF,TGTGCCAGCAGCTTAGGGGTAGCGAACACTGAAGCTTTCTTT
NA,NA,TRBJ1-1,TRBV15,CATSRDLGANTEAFF,TGTGCCACCAGCAGAGATCTGGGGGCGAACACTGAAGCTTTCTTT
NA,NA,TRBJ1-2,TRBV5-1,CASSFGQPGSYGYTF,TGCGCCAGCAGCTTTGGACAGCCCGGGTCCTATGGCTACACCTTC
TRBD1,NA,TRBJ2-7,TRBV7-3,CASSSSPGQAGEQYF,TGTGCCAGCAGCTCCTCTCCGGGACAGGCCGGCGAGCAGTACTTC
NA,once,TRBJ2-3,TRBV13,CASSSQLDTLGNTQYF,TGTGCCAGCAGCTCCCAACTCGACACCTTAGGCAATACGCAGTATTTT
TRBD1,few,TRBJ2-7,TRBV18,CASSPRGQASYEQYF,TGTGCCAGCTCACCAAGGGGACAGGCCTCCTACGAGCAGTACTTC
NA,NA,TRBJ2-7,TRBV5-1,CASSLGTYFSYEQYF,TGCGCCAGCAGCTTGGGAACCTACTTCTCCTACGAGCAGTACTTC
NA,NA,TRBJ1-2,TRBV29-1,CSVEGRRGGYTF,TGCAGCGTTGAGGGGCGAAGGGGCGGCTACACCTTC
TRBD2,once,TRBJ2-1,TRBV3-1/TRBV3-2,CASSQGDGGANEQFF,TGTGCCAGCAGCCAAGGGGACGGGGGGGCGAATGAGCAGTTCTTC
NA,NA,TRBJ1-4,TRBV19,CASSIARAGENEKLFF,TGTGCCAGTAGTATAGCTCGTGCCGGGGAGAATGAAAAACTGTTTTTT
TRBD2,once,TRBJ2-2,TRBV6-5,CASATSGVDTGELFF,TGTGCCAGCGCGACTAGCGGGGTTGACACCGGGGAGCTGTTTTTT
TRBD1,NA,TRBJ2-1,TRBV19,CASMRTGNNEQFF,TGTGCCAGTATGCGGACAGGAAATAATGAGCAGTTCTTC
NA,NA,TRBJ1-1,TRBV28,CASLTGTRTEAFF,TGTGCCAGCCTCACAGGGACTAGGACTGAAGCTTTCTTT
TRBD1,NA,TRBJ1-2,TRBV28,CASRTGPNYGYTF,TGTGCCAGCAGGACAGGGCCGAACTATGGCTACACCTTC
TRBD1,NA,TRBJ2-1,TRBV3-1/TRBV3-2,CASSWTGTYNEQFF,TGTGCCAGCAGCTGGACAGGGACCTACAATGAGCAGTTCTTC
NA,once,TRBJ2-3,TRBV4-1,CASSHHRQNTDTQYF,TGCGCCAGCAGCCACCATAGACAGAACACAGATACGCAGTATTTT
NA,NA,TRBJ1-1,TRBV11-2,CASGIGGRTEAFF,TGTGCCAGCGGCATTGGGGGGAGGACTGAAGCTTTCTTT
NA,NA,TRBJ2-7,TRBV7-8,CASSLGAPYEQYF,TGTGCCAGCAGCTTAGGGGCACCCTACGAGCAGTACTTC
NA,few,TRBJ1-1,TRBV5-1,CASSLEPNTEAFF,TGCGCCAGCAGCTTGGAGCCGAACACTGAAGCTTTCTTT
NA,once,TRBJ1-4,TRBV6-5,CASRREANEKLFF,TGTGCCAGCCGGCGTGAGGCTAATGAAAAACTGTTTTTT
NA,NA,TRBJ1-6,TRBV7-8,CASSLALRASSPLHF,TGTGCCAGCAGCTTAGCTCTGCGGGCAAGTTCACCCCTCCACTTT
TRBD1,few,TRBJ1-1,TRBV19,CASSLDRYTEAFF,TGTGCCAGTAGTTTGGACAGGTACACTGAAGCTTTCTTT
NA,NA,TRBJ1-1,TRBV3-1/TRBV3-2,CASSLTGNTEAFF,TGTGCCAGCAGCCTAACAGGGAACACTGAAGCTTTCTTT
NA,NA,TRBJ1-2,TRBV5-5,CASSLETVGYTF,TGTGCCAGCAGCTTGGAGACAGTTGGCTACACCTTC
NA,NA,TRBJ2-1,TRBV4-2,CASSQDISSGEQFF,TGTGCCAGCAGCCAAGATATAAGTTCGGGTGAGCAGTTCTTC
NA,NA,TRBJ2-2,TRBV19,CASSSRDTNTGELFF,TGTGCCAGTAGTAGCCGGGACACTAACACCGGGGAGCTGTTTTTT
TRBD1,NA,TRBJ1-2,TRBV7-3,CASSPPGQPHYGYTF,TGTGCCAGCAGCCCCCCGGGACAGCCGCACTATGGCTACACCTTC
NA,NA,TRBJ2-7,TRBV7-2,CASSFIPGGWPSSYEQYF,TGTGCCAGCAGCTTTATTCCGGGTGGCTGGCCCAGCTCCTACGAGCAGTACTTC
NA,NA,TRBJ2-2,TRBV5-4,CASSAPGTPSTGELFF,TGTGCCAGCAGCGCCCCGGGGACACCATCGACCGGGGAGCTGTTTTTT
NA,NA,TRBJ1-1,TRBV7-3,CASSPGPGISEAFF,TGTGCCAGCAGCCCCGGTCCAGGGATCTCTGAAGCTTTCTTT
TRBD1,NA,TRBJ2-3,TRBV9,CASSVLPGQGASTDTQYF,TGTGCCAGCAGCGTGCTTCCGGGACAGGGGGCGAGCACAGATACGCAGTATTTT
TRBD1,NA,TRBJ1-2,TRBV28,CASSKGGRSYYGYTF,TGTGCCAGCAGCAAAGGGGGCAGAAGCTACTATGGCTACACCTTC
TRBD1,NA,TRBJ1-5,TRBV24-1,CATSDGTVNQPQHF,TGTGCCACCAGTGACGGGACAGTTAATCAGCCCCAGCATTTT
NA,NA,TRBJ1-1,TRBV6-5,CASSLRALETEAFF,TGTGCCAGCAGTCTGAGGGCCTTGGAGACTGAAGCTTTCTTT
TRBD1,NA,TRBJ2-7,TRBV5-1,CASSPRQGYSYEQYF,TGCGCCAGCAGTCCTCGACAGGGTTACTCCTACGAGCAGTACTTC
NA,NA,TRBJ1-4,TRBV1,CTSSPRGRGGAGEKLFF,TGCACCAGCAGCCCCCGGGGGAGAGGGGGCGCAGGTGAAAAACTGTTTTTT